The 14 T cell receptor beta chains listed next were all sequenced from one sample in a study of blood T cell repertoires in COVID-19. TCRdb's copy holds only in-frame clones and misses some; the assay was immunoSEQ multiplex PCR. This table has 300,000 to 400,000 clones, 88% appearing once. Sequenced input: PBMCs or T cells enriched from blood (not recorded which). Every receptor here comes from a young woman who had recovered from COVID-19.

The V and J genes are TRBV7-6 and TRBJ2-7; D possibly corresponds to TRBD1 (6 bases). V was cut by 0 bases and J by 7 bases, with 10 bases left in between. The germline CDR1 and CDR2 sequences are SGHVS and FNYEAQ. This CDR3 has 13 residues. The CDR3 loop is CASSLAGAGEQYF. Here the CDR3 DNA reads TGTGCCAGCAGCTTAGCGGGGGCGGGTGAGCAGTACTTC.

The chain is built from TRBV5-4 and TRBJ1-2, with TRBD1 matching over 7 bases. The germline V gene encodes CDR1 SGHNT and CDR2 YYREEE (reference sequence). V lost 2 bases and J lost 4; bases outside the gene matches: 5. CDR3 length: 14 residues. As DNA, the CDR3 is TGTGCCAGCAGCTTAAGACAGGGCTTCTATGGCTACACCTTC. Translation: CASSLRQGFYGYTF.

As for this clone: Within the sample, other DNA sequences also encode this same CDR3. The V call is TRBV6-1, the J call TRBJ1-1; maybe TRBD1 (5 bases). The CDR3 is made up of 14 amino acids. Germline-derived CDR1 and CDR2 are MNHNS and SASEGT. The V end was cut by 0 bases, the J end by 2 bases, with 7 bases between. CDR3 sequence (DNA): TGTGCCAGCAGTGAAGCCGGACAAAACACTGAAGCTTTCTTT. This gives the protein CASSEAGQNTEAFF.

The CDR3 bases are TGTGCCTGTCGCAGTAGCGGGGGGAAATGGGCCGGGGAGCTGTTTTTT. Its protein is CACRSSGGKWAGELFF. The V gene is TRBV30, the J gene TRBJ2-2; 10 bases are shared with TRBD2. This CDR3 contains 16 residues. The J segment lost 6 bases and the V segment lost 6 bases, leaving 13 bases of the junction unmatched. Germline V gene sequence: CDR1 GTSNPN, CDR2 SVGIG (reference sequence).

The rearrangement uses TRBV9 and TRBJ1-1; possible D gene TRBD1, 5 bases. The CDR3 length is 16 residues. Germline loops: CDR1 SGDLS, CDR2 YYNGEE. Trimming removed 1 base at V and 1 base at J, with 14 bases between. Here the CDR3 reads CASSVQGAKGNTEAFF. The CDR3 bases are TGTGCCAGCAGCGTACAAGGGGCCAAGGGGAACACTGAAGCTTTCTTT. The variable domain in full, with the rest retrieved from reference TRBV9 and TRBJ1-1, is DSGVTQTPKHLITATGQRVTLRCSPRSGDLSVYWYQQSLDQGLQFLIQYYNGEERAKGNILERFSAQQFPDLHSELNLSSLELGDSALYFCASSVQGAKGNTEAFFGQGTRLTVV.

This clone was detected once. The genes are TRBV7-3 and TRBJ1-6; D not certain. Deletions cut 5 bases from V and 5 bases from J, with 16 bases between. Looked up from germline, CDR1 is SGHTA and CDR2 is FQGTGA. The CDR3 sequence is 16 residues long. CDR3 bases: TGTGCCAGCAGCCCCCCTGTAAGAGAGGATAATTCACCCCTCCACTTT. This encodes CASSPPVREDNSPLHF. The full variable domain, rest sourced from reference TRBV7-3 and TRBJ1-6, is GAGVSQTPSNKVTEKGKYVELRCDPISGHTALYWYRQSLGQGPEFLIYFQGTGAADDSGLPNDRFFAVRPEGSVSTLKIQRTERGDSAVYLCASSPPVREDNSPLHFGNGTRLTVT.

CDR3 region: CASSLYTQGAGNTIYF. The CDR3 DNA reads as TGCGCCAGCAGCCTGTACACCCAGGGTGCTGGAAACACCATATATTTT. The chain uses TRBV5-1 and TRBJ1-3; TRBD1 is a possible D gene (5 bases). Germline V gene data show CDR1 as SGHRS and CDR2 as YFSETQ. The CDR3 is made up of 16 amino acids. The V gene lost 4 bases and the J gene lost 2 bases, with 16 bases spanning the gap.

The gene calls are TRBV2 and TRBJ1-6; a weak D match, TRBD1 (6 bases). Trimming cost V 4 bases and J 6 bases, with 13 bases left between them. This CDR3 is 15 amino acids long. In germline, CDR1 is SNHLY, CDR2 FYNNEI. The CDR3 region has the DNA TGTGCCAGCAGTGGTTGGGGACATTTTAATTCACCCCTCCACTTT. Protein sequence: CASSGWGHFNSPLHF.

V usage is TRBV6-1 and J usage is TRBJ2-7; 8 bases line up with TRBD1. CDR1 is MNHNS, CDR2 SASEGT, per germline. V lost 3 bases to trimming and J lost 0 bases; unmatched junction nucleotides: 4. The CDR3 loop spans 15 amino acids. The CDR3 region is CASSETGATSYEQYF. In DNA, the CDR3 is TGTGCCAGCAGTGAGACAGGGGCGACCTCCTACGAGCAGTACTTC.

The chain joins TRBV7-6 to TRBJ1-6; 9 positions agree with TRBD1. Germline loops: CDR1 SGHVS, CDR2 FNYEAQ. Trimming took 2 bases from V and 8 from J; bases not matched to a gene: 1. This CDR3 contains 14 residues. The CDR3, as DNA: TGTGCCAGCAGCTTATGGGACAGGGATTCACCCCTCCACTTT. The encoded protein is CASSLWDRDSPLHF.

As regards this clone: Other DNA sequences in this sample translate to the same CDR3. The rearrangement links TRBV19 to TRBJ2-7; 11 nucleotides align to TRBD1. The CDR3 length is 14 residues. V shed 6 bases, J shed 3 bases, and the junction held 4 bases outside the gene matches. Germline V gives CDR1 LNHDA, CDR2 SQIVND (reference sequence). CDR3 sequence: CASSAGTGGYEQYF. In DNA, the CDR3 is TGTGCCAGTAGCGCCGGGACAGGGGGCTACGAGCAGTACTTC.

The gene calls are TRBV29-1 and TRBJ1-5, with TRBD1 identical over 9 bases. Looked up from germline, CDR1 is SQVTM and CDR2 is ANQGSEA. CDR3 length: 15 amino acids. V trimming: 6 bases; J trimming: 8 bases; junction bases outside the gene matches: 14. In nucleotides, the CDR3 is TGCAGCGTGGAACTACAGGGGGCTGAGGAGAAGCCCCAGCATTTT. The encoded protein is CSVELQGAEEKPQHF.

This chain joins TRBV5-4 and TRBJ1-3; D may be TRBD1 (5 bases). CDR1 and CDR2 from the germline V gene are SGHNT and YYREEE (reference sequence). Trimming took off 0 bases at V and 0 bases at J, with 7 bases between the two ends. The CDR3 is 15 residues long. The CDR3 spells CASSLEGPSGNTIYF. The CDR3 coding sequence is TGTGCCAGCAGCTTGGAGGGGCCCTCTGGAAACACCATATATTTT.

Concerning this clone itself: Other DNA variants within this sample encode the same CDR3. The chain's CDR3 is CAWSGGTGTDTQYF. The CDR3 DNA is TGTGCCTGGAGTGGGGGGACAGGGACAGATACGCAGTATTTT. The chain uses TRBV30 and TRBJ2-3, with TRBD1 matching 9 bases. CDR1 and CDR2 (germline): GTSNPN, SVGIG (reference sequence). Trimming at V came to 1 base and at J to 3 bases, leaving 2 bases not matched to a gene. The CDR3 is made up of 14 amino acids.